The clone carrying this T cell receptor (beta chain) was counted a few times. With 2 bases removed from V and 6 bases from J, the gap between germline ends came to 11 bases. Germline assignment: CDR1 SGHNT and CDR2 YYREEE (reference sequence). This CDR3 has 13 residues. The data stem from a study of T cells after yellow fever vaccination. Template-switching 5'RACE yielded the TCR cDNA; a universal primer site and UMIs were added in the process. MiXCR, applied by TCRdb to the 5' RACE reads, yields one record per CDR3 protein. The sample has hundreds of thousands of distinct CDR3 sequences, roughly 5.2% seen once.

The source of this sequence is a man between 18 and 35 years old who received the YFV17D yellow fever vaccine. The chain recombines TRBV5-4 with TRBJ1-2, with D unresolved. The specimen was CD4+ T cells sorted from PBMCs, collected on the day of the yellow fever booster vaccination. The CDR3: CASSFKDLNGYTF. The CDR3 DNA follows: TGTGCCAGCAGCTTTAAAGACCTGAATGGCTACACCTTC.